These 27 T cell receptor beta chains were sequenced from one sample in a study of tumor and adjacent non-tumor tissue in lung cancer. RNA was extracted from bulk tissue without any cell sorting. More than 3 cm separated this lung sample from the edge of the tumor. The library came from three nested PCR rounds adapted from ARM-PCR protocols. Each CDR3 protein gets one entry after TCRdb re-called the multiplex PCR reads with MiXCR. This repertoire shows 50,000 or so distinct CDR3 sequences, 60% to 80% found once; its top ten account for 20% to 25%. Sequencing was done on a sample of distant non-tumor lung tissue. Every receptor here comes from an older woman with non-small cell lung cancer.

As for this clonotype: At one end the junction does not follow the germline gene, possibly because of a read error. This sequence joins TRBV15 and TRBJ2-1; tentative D call: TRBD2 (6 bases). Germline V gene sequence: CDR1 LNHNV, CDR2 YYDKDF (reference sequence). The CDR3 length is 13 residues. CDR3 nucleotide sequence: TGTGCCACCAGCAGTCGGGGGACGATGAAGCATTTCTTC. It codes for CATSSRGTMKHFF. Full variable domain (remainder filled in from reference TRBV15 and TRBJ2-1): DAMVIQNPRYQVTQFGKPVTLSCSQTLNHNVMYWYQQKSSQAPKLLFHYYDKDFNNEADTPDNFQSRRPNTSFCFLDIRSPGLGDTAMYLCATSSRGTMKHFFGPGTRLTVL.

The V gene is TRBV11-2, the J gene TRBJ1-1, with D perhaps TRBD1 (6 bases). The germline V and J ends were trimmed by 9 bases and 5 bases, with 22 bases remaining between them. This CDR3 spans 15 amino acids. Germline V gene sequence: CDR1 SGHAT, CDR2 FQNNGV. CDR3 loop: CARSIDPSGVTEAFF. For the CDR3, the DNA is TGTGCCAGAAGCATAGATCCCTCAGGGGTAACTGAAGCTTTCTTT.

Points on this clonotype: The junction does not match germline at one end; this may be a read error. V gene TRBV4-3 combines with J gene TRBJ2-3, with D maybe TRBD2 (6 bases). This CDR3 has 15 amino acids. Germline assignment: CDR1 LGHNA and CDR2 YSLEER. CDR3 amino acids: CPSSQGTCGTDTQYF. CDR3 DNA: TGCCCCAGCAGCCAAGGGACTTGCGGGACAGATACGCAGTATTTT.

The chain carries TRBV6-5 and TRBJ2-5; 10 bases are shared with TRBD2. The CDR3 totals 16 residues. With V trimmed by 5 bases and J by 5 bases, 11 bases remained unmatched. CDR1 and CDR2 (germline): MNHEY, SVGAGI. The CDR3, as DNA: TGTGCCAGCAGTAACGGAGCGGGAGGGCCTGCGGAGACCCAGTACTTC. Amino acids: CASSNGAGGPAETQYF.

On this clonotype itself: This may be a read error, as it is one base from a much larger clone. This rearrangement joins TRBV15 to TRBJ2-1, with D maybe TRBD1 (6 bases). Germline CDR1 LNHNV, CDR2 YYDKDF (reference sequence). This CDR3 is built from 16 residues. The V end lost 0 bases, the J end lost 8 bases, and 17 bases lay between the germline ends. CDR3: CATSRDLSQGHDEQFF. In DNA form, the CDR3 reads TGTGCCACCAGCAGAGATTTGAGTCAGGGACACGATGAGCAGTTCTTC.

Remarks on this clonotype: An end of the junction does not agree with germline; a read error may underlie this. The V and J genes are TRBV11-2 and TRBJ1-1; unclear D gene. Germline values: CDR1 SGHAT, CDR2 FQNNGV. The CDR3 spans 13 residues. The CDR3 here is CVSSLERPTEAFF. CDR3 coding DNA: TGTGTCAGCAGCTTAGAACGGCCGACTGAAGCTTTCTTT. Based on the CDR3 plus reference TRBV11-2 and TRBJ1-1, the full variable domain is EAGVAQSPRYKIIEKRQSVAFWCNPISGHATLYWYQQILGQGPKLLIQFQNNGVVDDSQLPKDRFSAERLKGVDSTLKIQPAKLEDSAVYLCVSSLERPTEAFFGQGTRLTVV.

A word on this clonotype: The junction departs from the called germline gene at one end, perhaps through a read error. This chain connects TRBV11-3 to TRBJ2-7; D call uncertain. Germline CDR1 and CDR2: SGHNT and YENEEA. The CDR3 consists of 14 residues. DNA for the CDR3: TGTGCCAGCAGCTTAGATACGGTAACCTACGAGCACAACTTC. Its translation: CASSLDTVTYEHNF.

This clonotype was found many times. This chain links TRBV20-1 with TRBJ2-1; possible D gene TRBD2, 6 bases. CDR1 is DFQATT, CDR2 SNEGSKA, per germline (reference sequence). The CDR3 extends over 14 amino acids. V shed 7 bases and J shed 5 bases, with 18 bases lying between them. The chain's CDR3 is CSGAMGLPNNEQFF. CDR3 bases: TGCAGTGGCGCGATGGGACTCCCTAACAATGAGCAGTTCTTC.

Details on this clonotype: Being one base from a much bigger clone, this may be a read error. The genes are TRBV7-9 and TRBJ1-1, with D tentatively TRBD1 (6 bases). Germline V gene sequence: CDR1 SEHNR, CDR2 FQNEAQ (reference sequence). The CDR3 is 14 residues long. Trimming took 5 bases from V and 5 from J, leaving 15 bases between them. Here the CDR3 DNA reads TGTGCCAGCAGCGTCCTACTAGGGGGAACTGAAGCTTTCTTT. This sequence encodes CASSVLLGGTEAFF. Supplemented by reference TRBV7-9 and TRBJ1-1, the full variable domain reads DTGVSQNPRHKITKRGQNVTFRCDPISEHNRLYWYRQTLGQGPEFLTYFQNEAQLEKSRLLSDRFSAERPKGSFSTLEIQRTEQGDSAMYLCASSVLLGGTEAFFGQGTRLTVV.

This chain connects TRBV12-3 or TRBV12-4 to TRBJ1-2; D remains unclear. V was clipped by 8 bases and J by 6 bases, with 16 bases between them. The CDR3 is made up of 13 amino acids. The CDR3 nucleotides read TGTGCCAGCTGTCTTAGTCGCAACCATGGCTACACCTTC. Amino acids: CASCLSRNHGYTF.

Regarding this clonotype: This may be a read error, as it is one base from a much larger clone. The CDR3 DNA is TGTGACAGCAGTTTAGTGTCTAGCGGGACTTACAATGAGCAGTTCTTC. It translates to CDSSLVSSGTYNEQFF. The gene calls are TRBV28 and TRBJ2-1; 9 nucleotides align to TRBD2. CDR3 size: 16 residues. Germline V gene lookup returns CDR1 MDHEN and CDR2 SYDVKM.

This clonotype is a singleton in its sample. At one boundary the junction diverges from the germline segment, which might be a read error. The V gene is TRBV6-2 or TRBV6-3, the J gene TRBJ2-1, with D perhaps matching TRBD2 (5 bases). Germline V lookup: CDR1 MNHEY, CDR2 SVGEGT. The CDR3 is 12 residues long. The CDR3 nucleotides are TGTGCCGGCAGATACACTAGCAATGAGCAGTTCTTC. Translated: CAGRYTSNEQFF.

Concerning this clonotype: The junction differs from germline at one of its ends, possibly a read error. The rearrangement uses TRBV29-1 and TRBJ2-5, with D maybe TRBD1 (6 bases). The CDR3 spans 16 residues. CDR1 is SQVTM and CDR2 is ANQGSEA in the germline V gene. As DNA, the CDR3 is TGCAGCGTTGAAGGGGCCCGGGACAACGAGCAAGAGAGCCAGTACTTC. Translated: CSVEGARDNEQESQYF.

Comments on this clonotype: A much larger clone is a single base away; this may be a read error. The V call is TRBV6-6, the J call TRBJ1-2, with a possible D match to TRBD1 (5 bases). This CDR3 region has 14 residues. Deletions cut 4 bases from V and 4 bases from J, with 13 bases between. Per germline, CDR1 MNHNY and CDR2 SVGAGI (reference sequence). This CDR3 is CASSCSGTGYGYTF. CDR3 nucleotides: TGTGCCAGCAGTTGCTCAGGGACGGGCTATGGCTACACCTTC.

This chain joins TRBV4-1 and TRBJ1-1, with unresolved D. Per germline, CDR1 MGHRA and CDR2 YSYEKL. This CDR3 contains 14 residues. V was shortened by 1 base and J by 1 base, with 7 bases between the two germline ends. The CDR3 is CASSQAERNTEAFF. Here the CDR3 DNA reads TGCGCCAGCAGCCAAGCCGAACGGAACACTGAAGCTTTCTTT.

On this clonotype itself: One end of the junction is discordant with germline, which a read error may explain. The chain combines TRBV4-3 with TRBJ2-1; unclear D gene. The CDR3 length is 18 residues. Germline CDR1 is LGHNA and CDR2 is YSLEER. The DNA for the CDR3 is TGCGCTAGCAGCCTCTGGTGGCTTGAGACGCCCTTTTACAATGAGCAGTTCTTC. Its protein is CASSLWWLETPFYNEQFF.

Turning to this clonotype: At one end the junction does not follow the germline gene, possibly because of a read error. The chain links TRBV12-3 or TRBV12-4 to TRBJ2-5; tentative D call: TRBD1 (5 bases). The CDR3 spans 15 residues. CDR3 nucleotide sequence: TGTGCCAGCAGTTTAGCGCAGGGAAACAATGAGACTCAGTACTTC. Translation gives CASSLAQGNNETQYF.

This rearrangement joins TRBV12-3 or TRBV12-4 to TRBJ2-2; TRBD1 agrees at 9 bases. J lost 7 bases, V lost 7 bases, and 13 bases had no gene match. The CDR3 is made up of 16 amino acids. CDR3: CASNSNRGRLDGELFF. CDR3 in DNA: TGTGCCAGCAATTCCAACAGGGGGCGCCTGGACGGGGAGCTGTTTTTT.

The chain links TRBV20-1 to TRBJ2-1, with TRBD2 matching 10 bases. With 2 bases clipped from V and 9 bases from J, the junction kept 10 bases outside the gene matches. CDR1 is DFQATT and CDR2 is SNEGSKA in the germline V gene (reference sequence). CDR3 length: 15 residues. Here the CDR3 reads CSARRSGRDRGEQFF. In DNA form, the CDR3 reads TGCAGTGCTAGAAGAAGCGGGAGGGATCGAGGTGAGCAGTTCTTC.

As concerns this clonotype: The junction departs from the called germline gene at one end, perhaps through a read error. This chain uses TRBV6-1 with TRBJ1-5; a possible D gene is TRBD1 (6 bases). Germline values: CDR1 MNHNS, CDR2 SASEGT. The CDR3 runs 14 residues. Here the CDR3 reads CARNRQDSNQPQHF. The CDR3 DNA reads as TGTGCCAGAAATAGACAGGATAGCAATCAGCCTCAGCATTTT.

In regard to this clonotype: One base away lies a much larger clone, so this may be a sequencing read error. This is likely a read error, given that the CDR3 carries no conserved phenylalanine or tryptophan at its end. The limits of the CDR3 on the DNA are not certain, so only TCRdb's listed CDR3 is given. V is TRBV20-1 and J is TRBJ2-3; TRBD2 is taken as the D call from the table, unchecked against the DNA. Germline V CDR1 and CDR2: DFQATT, SNEGSKA (reference sequence). The CDR3 extends over 12 residues, inclusive of both ends. The CDR3 sequence: CSARGLAGDSCR.

This clonotype was observed a single time. One end of the junction does not line up with germline, which may come from a read error. The chain couples TRBV20-1 to TRBJ2-1; D perhaps matches TRBD1 (6 bases). The germline gives CDR1 DFQATT, CDR2 SNEGSKA (reference sequence). This CDR3 contains 15 residues. The CDR3 spells CNARAAPVGHNEQIF. The DNA for the CDR3 is TGCAATGCTAGAGCCGCACCCGTGGGACACAATGAGCAGATCTTC.

CDR3 protein: CASSSTSGGTDTQYF. DNA of the CDR3: TGTGCCAGCAGCTCTACCAGCGGGGGCACAGATACGCAGTATTTT. V usage is TRBV7-3 and J usage is TRBJ2-3; 7 nucleotides line up with TRBD2. The CDR3 loop spans 15 amino acids. J was trimmed by 1 base and V by 4 bases; bases with no gene match: 5. The germline gives CDR1 SGHTA, CDR2 FQGTGA.

This chain uses TRBV4-3 with TRBJ2-5; the D gene is possibly TRBD2 (6 bases). This CDR3 is 14 amino acids long. Per the germline V gene, CDR1 is LGHNA and CDR2 is YSLEER. V dropped 6 bases and J dropped 4 bases, with 15 bases sitting between them. The CDR3 DNA reads as TGCGCCAGCAGTCCGGGAGTAATTACAGAGACCCAGTACTTC. Encoded protein: CASSPGVITETQYF.

This clonotype has ten or more counts. The chain uses TRBV12-3 or TRBV12-4 and TRBJ2-1; 9 bases match TRBD2. V dropped 2 bases and J dropped 2; count of bases not matched to a gene: 4. The length of the CDR3 is 16 residues. CDR3 sequence reads: CASSLSVAGAYNEQFF. The CDR3 bases are TGTGCCAGCAGTTTAAGCGTAGCGGGAGCCTACAATGAGCAGTTCTTC.

V gene TRBV6-1 combines with J gene TRBJ2-7; 7 bases align to TRBD1. V trimming: 9 bases; J trimming: 1 base; junction bases outside the gene matches: 15. Germline lookup yields CDR1 MNHNS and CDR2 SASEGT. This CDR3 contains 16 residues. CDR3 region: CASREQGNVLSYEQYF. The CDR3 DNA reads as TGTGCCAGTAGGGAACAGGGGAACGTCCTTTCCTACGAGCAGTACTTC.

In its sample, this clonotype was seen many times. The genes are TRBV14 and TRBJ1-1; D is ambiguous. Germline lookup yields CDR1 SGHDN and CDR2 FVKESK. This CDR3 contains 13 residues. V was pared by 1 base and J by 5 bases, with 8 bases between. The CDR3 here is CASSQGLLTEAFF. CDR3 bases: TGTGCCAGCAGCCAAGGGCTGTTGACTGAAGCTTTCTTT. Filled out from reference TRBV14 and TRBJ1-1, the complete variable domain reads EAGVTQFPSHSVIEKGQTVTLRCDPISGHDNLYWYRRVMGKEIKFLLHFVKESKQDESGMPNNRFLAERTGGTYSTLKVQPAELEDSGVYFCASSQGLLTEAFFGQGTRLTVV.